This TCR beta chain was recovered during a study of cytomegalovirus exposure and HLA in healthy donors. General study results and limits: Among TCR beta chains of equal frequency, HLA-associated ones were more clonally expanded in a later analysis. A later analysis found most CMV-associated TCR beta chains apparently HLA-restricted.

Comment on this clone: What it binds is not known.

PCR primers comprised 60 Vbeta and 13 Jbeta primers. Sequencing used immunoSEQ multiplex PCR; TCRdb keeps in-frame clones, though not all of them. The sample includes about 120,000 clones, 70% to 85% of them seen just once. This CDR3 is built from 15 residues. Trimming stripped 0 bases from V and 6 bases from J, with 11 bases between. CDR1 and CDR2 (germline): SEHNR, FQNEAQ (reference sequence). The donors were healthy bone marrow donors. These donors counted as nominally healthy when sampled, but unrecorded immune exposures were likely. This rearrangement joins TRBV7-9 to TRBJ1-4; D ambiguous. The TCR sequence derives from a male donor in good health and CMV-seropositive. The sample was PBMCs. The CDR3 nucleotides are TGTGCCAGCAGCTTAGCGACGGGGTCTGATGAAAAACTGTTTTTT. Translating it yields CASSLATGSDEKLFF. Combining the CDR3 with reference TRBV7-9 and TRBJ1-4 gives the whole variable domain DTGVSQNPRHKITKRGQNVTFRCDPISEHNRLYWYRQTLGQGPEFLTYFQNEAQLEKSRLLSDRFSAERPKGSFSTLEIQRTEQGDSAMYLCASSLATGSDEKLFFGSGTQLSVL.